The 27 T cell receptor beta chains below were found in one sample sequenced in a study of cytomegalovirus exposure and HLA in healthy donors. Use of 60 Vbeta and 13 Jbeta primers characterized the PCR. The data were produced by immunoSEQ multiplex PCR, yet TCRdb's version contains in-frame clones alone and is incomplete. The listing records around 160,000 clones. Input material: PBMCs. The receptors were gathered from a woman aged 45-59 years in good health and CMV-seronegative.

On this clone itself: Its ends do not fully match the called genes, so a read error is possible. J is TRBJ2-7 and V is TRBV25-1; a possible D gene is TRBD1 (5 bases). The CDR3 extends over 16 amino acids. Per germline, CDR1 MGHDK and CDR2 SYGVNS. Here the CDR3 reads CVSSEPGYGMGFEQYF. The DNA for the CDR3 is TGTGTCAGCAGTGAACCAGGGTACGGTATGGGCTTCGAGCAGTACTTC.

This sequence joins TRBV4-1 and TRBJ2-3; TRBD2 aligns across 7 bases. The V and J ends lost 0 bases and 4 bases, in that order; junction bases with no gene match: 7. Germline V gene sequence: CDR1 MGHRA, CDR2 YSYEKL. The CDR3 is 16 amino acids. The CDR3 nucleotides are TGCGCCAGCAGCCAAGATGGGTCGCGGGAGTCAGATACGCAGTATTTT. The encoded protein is CASSQDGSRESDTQYF.

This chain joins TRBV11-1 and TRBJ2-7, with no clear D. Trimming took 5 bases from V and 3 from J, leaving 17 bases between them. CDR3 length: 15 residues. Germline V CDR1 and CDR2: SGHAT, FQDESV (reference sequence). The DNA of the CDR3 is TGTGCCAGCAGCCAGAGAGAGATTGCGGTCTACGAGCAGTACTTC. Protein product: CASSQREIAVYEQYF.

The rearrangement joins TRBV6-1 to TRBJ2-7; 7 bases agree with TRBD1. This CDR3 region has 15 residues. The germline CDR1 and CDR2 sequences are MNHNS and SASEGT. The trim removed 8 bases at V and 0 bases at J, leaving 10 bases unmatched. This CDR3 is CASVLWTGGSYEQYF. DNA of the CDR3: TGTGCCAGCGTCCTCTGGACAGGTGGCTCCTACGAGCAGTACTTC.

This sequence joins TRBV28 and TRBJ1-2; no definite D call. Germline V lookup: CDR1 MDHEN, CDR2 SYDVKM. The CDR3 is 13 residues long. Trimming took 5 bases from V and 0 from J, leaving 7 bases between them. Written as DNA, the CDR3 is TGTGCCAGCAGTCCAGGATCTAACTATGGCTACACCTTC. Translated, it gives CASSPGSNYGYTF.

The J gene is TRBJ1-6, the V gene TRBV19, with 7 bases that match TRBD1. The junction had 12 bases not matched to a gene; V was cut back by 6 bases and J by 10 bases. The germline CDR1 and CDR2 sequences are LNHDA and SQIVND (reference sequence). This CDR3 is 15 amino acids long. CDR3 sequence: CASSLSGGPNSPLHF. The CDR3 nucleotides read TGTGCCAGTAGCCTCTCAGGGGGACCGAACTCACCCCTCCACTTT. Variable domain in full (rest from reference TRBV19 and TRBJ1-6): DGGITQSPKYLFRKEGQNVTLSCEQNLNHDAMYWYRQDPGQGLRLIYYSQIVNDFQKGDIAEGYSVSREKKESFPLTVTSAQKNPTAFYLCASSLSGGPNSPLHFGNGTRLTVT.

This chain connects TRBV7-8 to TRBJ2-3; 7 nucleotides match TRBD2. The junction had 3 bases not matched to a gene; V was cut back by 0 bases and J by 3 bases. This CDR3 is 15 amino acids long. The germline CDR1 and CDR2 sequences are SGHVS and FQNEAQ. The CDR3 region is CASSLAGGSTDTQYF. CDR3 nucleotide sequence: TGTGCCAGCAGCTTAGCTGGCGGGAGTACAGATACGCAGTATTTT.

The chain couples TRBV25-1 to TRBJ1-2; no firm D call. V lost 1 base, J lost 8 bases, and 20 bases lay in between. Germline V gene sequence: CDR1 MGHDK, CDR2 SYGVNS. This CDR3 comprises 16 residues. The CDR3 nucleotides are TGTGCCAGCAGTGAATTTGGGAGTAGGGAAACTCAGGGCTACACCTTC. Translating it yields CASSEFGSRETQGYTF.

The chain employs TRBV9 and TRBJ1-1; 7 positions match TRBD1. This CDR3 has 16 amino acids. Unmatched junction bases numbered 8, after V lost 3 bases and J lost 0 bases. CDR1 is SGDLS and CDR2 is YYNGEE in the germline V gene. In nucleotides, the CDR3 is TGTGCCAGCAGCGCCCGACAGGGACTCATGAACACTGAAGCTTTCTTT. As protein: CASSARQGLMNTEAFF.

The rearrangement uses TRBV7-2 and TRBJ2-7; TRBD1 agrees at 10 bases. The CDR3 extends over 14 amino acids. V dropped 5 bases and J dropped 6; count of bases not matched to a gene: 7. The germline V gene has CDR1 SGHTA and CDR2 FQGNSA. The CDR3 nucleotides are TGTGCCAGCAGCCAGGGACAGGGGTATCCCGAGCAGTACTTC. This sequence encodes CASSQGQGYPEQYF.

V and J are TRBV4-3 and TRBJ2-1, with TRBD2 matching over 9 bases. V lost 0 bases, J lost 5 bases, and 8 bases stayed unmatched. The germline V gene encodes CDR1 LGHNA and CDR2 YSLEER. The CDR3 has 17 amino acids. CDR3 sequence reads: CASSQEFLAGGHNEQFF. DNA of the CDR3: TGCGCCAGCAGCCAAGAATTTTTGGCGGGAGGGCACAATGAGCAGTTCTTC.

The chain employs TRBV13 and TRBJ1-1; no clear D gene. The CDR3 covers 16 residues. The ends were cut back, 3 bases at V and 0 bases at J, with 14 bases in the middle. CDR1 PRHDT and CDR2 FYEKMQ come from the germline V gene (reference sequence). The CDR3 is CASSFGANLVNTEAFF. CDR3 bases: TGTGCCAGCAGCTTCGGAGCTAACCTAGTGAACACTGAAGCTTTCTTT.

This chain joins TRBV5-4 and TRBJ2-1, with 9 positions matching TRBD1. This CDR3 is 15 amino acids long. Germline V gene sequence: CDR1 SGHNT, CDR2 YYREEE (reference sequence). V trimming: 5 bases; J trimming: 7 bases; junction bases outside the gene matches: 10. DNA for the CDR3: TGTGCCAGCAGGCCGCCGGGACAGGGATCAAATGAGCAGTTCTTC. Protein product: CASRPPGQGSNEQFF.

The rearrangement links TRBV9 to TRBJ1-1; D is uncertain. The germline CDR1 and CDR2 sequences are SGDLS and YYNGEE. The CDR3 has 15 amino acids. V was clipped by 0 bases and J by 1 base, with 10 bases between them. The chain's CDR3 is CASSVAGVGNTEAFF. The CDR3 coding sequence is TGTGCCAGCAGCGTAGCCGGGGTTGGGAACACTGAAGCTTTCTTT.

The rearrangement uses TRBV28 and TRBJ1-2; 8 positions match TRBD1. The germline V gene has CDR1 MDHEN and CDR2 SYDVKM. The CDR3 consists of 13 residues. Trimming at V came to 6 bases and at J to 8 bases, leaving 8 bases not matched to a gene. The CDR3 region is CASRPQGVAGYTF. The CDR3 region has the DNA TGTGCCAGCAGACCACAGGGGGTCGCCGGCTACACCTTC.

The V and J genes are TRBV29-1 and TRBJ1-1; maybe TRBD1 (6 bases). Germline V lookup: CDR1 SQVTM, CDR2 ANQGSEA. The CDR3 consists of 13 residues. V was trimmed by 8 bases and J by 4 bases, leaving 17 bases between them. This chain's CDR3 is CSSYQGTGTEAFF. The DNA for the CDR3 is TGCAGCTCATACCAGGGGACGGGCACTGAAGCTTTCTTT.

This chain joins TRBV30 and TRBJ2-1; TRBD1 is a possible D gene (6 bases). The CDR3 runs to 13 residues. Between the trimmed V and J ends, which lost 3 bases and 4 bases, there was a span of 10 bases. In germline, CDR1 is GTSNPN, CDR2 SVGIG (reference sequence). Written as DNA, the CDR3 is TGTGCCTGGAGAGGGACATCTTACAATGAGCAGTTCTTC. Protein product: CAWRGTSYNEQFF.

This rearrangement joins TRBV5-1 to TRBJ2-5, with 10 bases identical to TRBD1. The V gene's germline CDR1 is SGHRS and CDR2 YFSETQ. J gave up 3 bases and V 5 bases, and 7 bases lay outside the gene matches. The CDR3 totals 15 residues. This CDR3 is CASSYTGTGEETQYF. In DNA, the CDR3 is TGCGCCAGCAGTTACACCGGGACAGGGGAAGAGACCCAGTACTTC. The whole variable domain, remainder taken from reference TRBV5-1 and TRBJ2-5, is KAGVTQTPRYLIKTRGQQVTLSCSPISGHRSVSWYQQTPGQGLQFLFEYFSETQRNKGNFPGRFSGRQFSNSRSEMNVSTLELGDSALYLCASSYTGTGEETQYFGPGTRLLVL.

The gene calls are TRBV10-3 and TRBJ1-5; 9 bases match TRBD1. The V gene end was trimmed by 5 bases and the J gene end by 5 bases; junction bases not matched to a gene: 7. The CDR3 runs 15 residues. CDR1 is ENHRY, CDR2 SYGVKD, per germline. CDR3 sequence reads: CAISPGTGFDQPQHF. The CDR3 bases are TGTGCCATCAGTCCTGGGACAGGGTTTGATCAGCCCCAGCATTTT.

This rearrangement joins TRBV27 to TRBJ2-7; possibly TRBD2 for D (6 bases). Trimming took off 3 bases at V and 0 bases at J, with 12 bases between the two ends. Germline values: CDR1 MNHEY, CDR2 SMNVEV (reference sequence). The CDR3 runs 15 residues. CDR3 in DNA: TGTGCCAGCAGTTTTGGAGCGGGCACCTCCTACGAGCAGTACTTC. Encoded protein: CASSFGAGTSYEQYF.

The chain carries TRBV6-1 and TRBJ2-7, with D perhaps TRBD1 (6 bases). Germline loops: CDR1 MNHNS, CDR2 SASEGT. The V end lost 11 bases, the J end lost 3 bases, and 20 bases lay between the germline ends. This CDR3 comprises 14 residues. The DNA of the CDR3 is TGTGCCCGCCCGGGGAAACAGGGTCTCTACGAGCAGTACTTC. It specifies CARPGKQGLYEQYF.

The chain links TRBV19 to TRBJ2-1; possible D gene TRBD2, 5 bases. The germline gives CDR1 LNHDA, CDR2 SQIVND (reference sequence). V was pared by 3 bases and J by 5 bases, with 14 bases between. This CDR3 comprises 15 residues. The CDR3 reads CASSIRGKRHNEQFF. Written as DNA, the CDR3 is TGTGCCAGTAGTATCCGAGGGAAGCGACACAATGAGCAGTTCTTC.

The CDR3 region has the DNA TGTGCCAGCAGCTTTCTTCCCGGCCAGCGGGAGGATAACGAGCAGTACTTC. Amino acids: CASSFLPGQREDNEQYF. The chain is built from TRBV5-6 and TRBJ2-7; 9 bases are shared with TRBD2. J was trimmed by 5 bases and V by 2 bases; bases with no gene match: 14. CDR3 length: 17 residues. The V gene's germline CDR1 is SGHDT and CDR2 YYEEEE.

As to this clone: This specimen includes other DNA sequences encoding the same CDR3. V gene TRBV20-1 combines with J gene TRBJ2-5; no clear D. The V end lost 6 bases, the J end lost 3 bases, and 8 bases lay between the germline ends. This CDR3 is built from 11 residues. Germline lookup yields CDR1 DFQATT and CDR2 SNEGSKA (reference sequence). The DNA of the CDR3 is TGCAGTGCCCGTCCCGAAGAGACCCAGTACTTC. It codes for CSARPEETQYF.

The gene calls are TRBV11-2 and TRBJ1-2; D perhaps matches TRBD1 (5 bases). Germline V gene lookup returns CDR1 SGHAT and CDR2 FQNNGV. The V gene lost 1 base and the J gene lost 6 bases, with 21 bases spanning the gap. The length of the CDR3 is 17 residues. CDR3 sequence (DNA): TGTGCCAGCAGCTTAGCCGCGGGCGGGGACCCGGGGCATGGCTACACCTTC. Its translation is CASSLAAGGDPGHGYTF.

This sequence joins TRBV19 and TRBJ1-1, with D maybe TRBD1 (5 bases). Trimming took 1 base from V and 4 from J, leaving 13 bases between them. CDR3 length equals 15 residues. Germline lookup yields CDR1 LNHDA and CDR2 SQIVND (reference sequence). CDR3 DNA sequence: TGTGCCAGTAGTATAGGTCCCGGACAAACCACTGAAGCTTTCTTT. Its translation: CASSIGPGQTTEAFF.

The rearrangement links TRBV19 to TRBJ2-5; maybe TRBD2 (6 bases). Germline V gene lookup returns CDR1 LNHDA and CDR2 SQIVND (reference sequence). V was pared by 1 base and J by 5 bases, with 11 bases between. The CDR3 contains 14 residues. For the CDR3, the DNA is TGTGCCAGTAGTATAGGGAGGGGACCGGAGACCCAGTACTTC. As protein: CASSIGRGPETQYF.